This T cell receptor (beta chain) is drawn from a study of T cell responses to AZD1222 COVID-19 vaccine. Turning to this clone: The antigen is unknown.

Notes on the study in general: Compared with day 0, the breadth and depth of the Spike-specific TCR repertoire rose significantly after two doses of AZD1222. It should be noted that donors were predominantly white British and more often female, and clonal diversity was possibly underestimated. Epitopes outside B.1.351 and B.1.1.7 mutated regions reportedly drew nearly half of spike TCRs.

The assay was immunoSEQ multiplex PCR, and TCRdb's table has in-frame clones only and misses some. The table records under 150,000 clones, 93% of them present only once. The source of this sequence is an adult in good health. The sequenced sample was peripheral blood, obtained on day 0 of AZD1222 vaccination.

The CDR3 region is CASRSDLGAGDEQYF. Here the CDR3 DNA reads TGTGCCAGCAGAAGTGACTTGGGGGCCGGGGACGAGCAGTACTTC. The rearrangement joins TRBV6-4 to TRBJ2-7; the D gene is possibly TRBD1 (6 bases). CDR1 and CDR2 (germline): MRHNA, SNTAGT. The ends were cut back, 6 bases at V and 5 bases at J, with 20 bases in the middle. There are 15 residues in the CDR3.